A few counts support the clone carrying this TCR beta chain. The study assigned cohorts using participant-reported clinical history. The data belong to a study of blood T cell repertoires in COVID-19. Study at large: Two consecutive negative NP/OP PCR tests, clearance, or resolved symptoms defined Cohort 3 recovery.

Trimming removed 5 bases from V and 8 bases from J, with 15 bases in between. This CDR3 comprises 13 residues. CDR1 MNHEY and CDR2 SMNVEV come from the germline V gene (reference sequence). This table comes from immunoSEQ multiplex PCR, and its TCRdb copy is limited to in-frame clones, with some not included. The profile shows under 400,000 clones, 80% to 90% of them singletons. This TCR was sampled from a man aged 35-49 years in a cohort exposed to, infected with or recovered from COVID-19 (not recorded which). The sample was PBMCs or T cells enriched from blood (not recorded which). The chain recombines TRBV27 with TRBJ1-2; tentative D call: TRBD1 (6 bases). CDR3 loop: CASSPPGVWGYTF. CDR3 DNA sequence: TGTGCCAGCAGTCCCCCAGGGGTCTGGGGCTACACCTTC.